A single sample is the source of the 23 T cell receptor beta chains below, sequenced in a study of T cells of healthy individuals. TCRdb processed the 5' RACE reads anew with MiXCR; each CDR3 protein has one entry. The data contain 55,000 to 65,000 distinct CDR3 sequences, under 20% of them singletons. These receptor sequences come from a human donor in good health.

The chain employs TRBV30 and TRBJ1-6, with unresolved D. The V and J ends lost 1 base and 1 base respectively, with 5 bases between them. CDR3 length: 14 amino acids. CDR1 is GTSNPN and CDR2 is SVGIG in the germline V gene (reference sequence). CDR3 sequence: CAWSEGSYNSPLHF. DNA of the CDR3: TGTGCCTGGAGTGAGGGTTCCTATAATTCACCCCTCCACTTT.

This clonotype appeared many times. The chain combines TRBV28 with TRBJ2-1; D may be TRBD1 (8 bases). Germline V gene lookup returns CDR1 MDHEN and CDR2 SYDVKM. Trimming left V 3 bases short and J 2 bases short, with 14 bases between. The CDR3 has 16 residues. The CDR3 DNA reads TGTGCCAGCAGTTTTTCAGCGGGACAGGCCTACAATGAGCAGTTCTTC. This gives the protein CASSFSAGQAYNEQFF.

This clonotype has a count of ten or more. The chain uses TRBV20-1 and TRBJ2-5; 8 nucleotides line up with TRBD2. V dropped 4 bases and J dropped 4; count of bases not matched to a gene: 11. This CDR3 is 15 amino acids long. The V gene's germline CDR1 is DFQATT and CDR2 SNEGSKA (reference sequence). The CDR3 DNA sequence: TGCAGTGCTACCTTTTTCGGGGGGGCGGGAGAGACCCAGTACTTC. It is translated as CSATFFGGAGETQYF.

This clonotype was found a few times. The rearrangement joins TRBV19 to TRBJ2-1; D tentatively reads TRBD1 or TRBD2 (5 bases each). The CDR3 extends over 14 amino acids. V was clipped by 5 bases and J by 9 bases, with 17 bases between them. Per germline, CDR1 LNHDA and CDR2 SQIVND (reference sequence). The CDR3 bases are TGTGCCAGTAGTCCTCATACCCGAGGGACTGAGCAGTTCTTC. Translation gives CASSPHTRGTEQFF.

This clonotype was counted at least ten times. The CDR3 coding sequence is TGTGCCAGCAAGCTTAGAGTACAGGTTAACTATGGCTACACCTTC. Its translation: CASKLRVQVNYGYTF. The rearrangement links TRBV7-2 to TRBJ1-2; D might be TRBD1 (5 bases). The V gene's germline CDR1 is SGHTA and CDR2 FQGNSA. This CDR3 has 15 residues. Trimming removed 7 bases from V and 1 base from J, with 16 bases in between. Together with reference TRBV7-2 and TRBJ1-2, the CDR3 gives the full variable domain: GAGVSQSPSNKVTEKGKDVELRCDPISGHTALYWYRQSLGQGLEFLIYFQGNSAPDKSGLPSDRFSAERTGGSVSTLTIQRTQQEDSAVYLCASKLRVQVNYGYTFGSGTRLTVV.

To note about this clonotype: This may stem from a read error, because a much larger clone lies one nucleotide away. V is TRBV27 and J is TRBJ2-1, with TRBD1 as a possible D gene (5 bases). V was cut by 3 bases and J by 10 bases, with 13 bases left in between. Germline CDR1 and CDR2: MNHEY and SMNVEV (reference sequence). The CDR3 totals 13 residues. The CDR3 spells CASSFGREGEQFF. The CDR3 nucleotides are TGTGCCAGCAGTTTTGGCAGGGAAGGCGAGCAGTTCTTC.

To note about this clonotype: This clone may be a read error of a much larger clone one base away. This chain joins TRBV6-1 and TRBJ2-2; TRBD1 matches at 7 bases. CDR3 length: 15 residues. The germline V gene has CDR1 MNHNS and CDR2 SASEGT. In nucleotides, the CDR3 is TGTGTCAGCAGCCGTACAGGGGATCGGACCGGGGAGCTGTTTTTT. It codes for CVSSRTGDRTGELFF.

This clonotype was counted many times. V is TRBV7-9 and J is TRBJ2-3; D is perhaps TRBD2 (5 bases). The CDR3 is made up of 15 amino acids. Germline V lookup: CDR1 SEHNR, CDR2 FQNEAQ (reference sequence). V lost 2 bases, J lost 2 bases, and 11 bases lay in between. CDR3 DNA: TGTGCCAGCAGCTTACAGAGGGAAATCACAGATACGCAGTATTTT. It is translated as CASSLQREITDTQYF.

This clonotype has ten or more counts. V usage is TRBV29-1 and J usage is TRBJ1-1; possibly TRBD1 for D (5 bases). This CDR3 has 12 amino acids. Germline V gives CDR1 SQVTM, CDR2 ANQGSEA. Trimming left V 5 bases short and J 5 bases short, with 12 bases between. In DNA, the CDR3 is TGCAGCGTTCAATGGGGCATGACTGAAGCTTTCTTT. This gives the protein CSVQWGMTEAFF.

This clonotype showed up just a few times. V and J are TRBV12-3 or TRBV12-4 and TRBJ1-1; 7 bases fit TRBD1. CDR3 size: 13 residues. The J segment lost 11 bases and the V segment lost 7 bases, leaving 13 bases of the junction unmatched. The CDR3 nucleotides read TGTGCCAGCACCTTCACAGGGGCCGCAGGGGCTTTCTTT. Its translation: CASTFTGAAGAFF.

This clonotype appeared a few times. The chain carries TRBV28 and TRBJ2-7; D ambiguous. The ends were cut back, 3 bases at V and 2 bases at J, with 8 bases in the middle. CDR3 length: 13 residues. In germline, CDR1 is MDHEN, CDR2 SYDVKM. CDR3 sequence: CASSFWGPYEQYF. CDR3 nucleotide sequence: TGTGCCAGCAGTTTTTGGGGTCCCTACGAGCAGTACTTC.

CDR3 in DNA: TGTGCCAGCAGTGAAGGGGGGGGATACAATGAGCAGTTCTTC. As protein: CASSEGGGYNEQFF. This chain uses TRBV6-1 with TRBJ2-1; 7 bases are shared with TRBD2. V was clipped by 1 base and J by 4 bases; unmatched bases: 1. The germline V gene encodes CDR1 MNHNS and CDR2 SASEGT. This CDR3 has 14 residues.

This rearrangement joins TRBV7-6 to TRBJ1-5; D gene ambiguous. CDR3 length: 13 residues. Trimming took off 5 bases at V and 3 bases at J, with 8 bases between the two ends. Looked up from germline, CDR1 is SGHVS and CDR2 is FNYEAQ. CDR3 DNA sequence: TGTGCCAGCAGCGCTCTGGCCAATCAGCCCCAGCATTTT. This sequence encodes CASSALANQPQHF.

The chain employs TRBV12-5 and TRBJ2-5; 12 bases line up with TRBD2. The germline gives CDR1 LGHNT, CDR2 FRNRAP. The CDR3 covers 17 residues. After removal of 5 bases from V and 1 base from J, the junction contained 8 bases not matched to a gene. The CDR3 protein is CASGTTLAGGGQETQYF. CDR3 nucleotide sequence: TGTGCTAGTGGTACGACTCTAGCGGGGGGGGGCCAAGAGACCCAGTACTTC.

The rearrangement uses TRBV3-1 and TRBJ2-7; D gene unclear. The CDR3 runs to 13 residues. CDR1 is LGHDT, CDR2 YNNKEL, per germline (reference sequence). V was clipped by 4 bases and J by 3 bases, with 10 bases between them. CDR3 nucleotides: TGTGCCAGCAGCCCCCCAGGACGCTACGAGCAGTACTTC. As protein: CASSPPGRYEQYF.

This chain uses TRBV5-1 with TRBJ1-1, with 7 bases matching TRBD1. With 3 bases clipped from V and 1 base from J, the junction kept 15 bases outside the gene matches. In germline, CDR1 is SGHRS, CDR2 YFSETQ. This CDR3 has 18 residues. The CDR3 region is CASSSSFGPRTGNTEAFF. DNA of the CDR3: TGCGCCAGCAGCTCTTCCTTCGGTCCGCGGACAGGGAACACTGAAGCTTTCTTT.

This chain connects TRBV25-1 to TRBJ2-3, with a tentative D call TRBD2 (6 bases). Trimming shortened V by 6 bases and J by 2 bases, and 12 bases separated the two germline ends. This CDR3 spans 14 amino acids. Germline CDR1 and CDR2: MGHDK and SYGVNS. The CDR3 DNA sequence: TGTGCCAGCAGCTGGGGCGGGGCCACAGATACGCAGTATTTT. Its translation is CASSWGGATDTQYF.

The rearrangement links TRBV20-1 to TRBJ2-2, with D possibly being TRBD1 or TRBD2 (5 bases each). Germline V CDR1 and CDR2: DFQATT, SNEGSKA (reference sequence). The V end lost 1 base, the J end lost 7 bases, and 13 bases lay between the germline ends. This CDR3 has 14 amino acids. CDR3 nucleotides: TGCAGTGCTAGAGGTGGGGGTTACAGCGGGGAGCTGTTTTTT. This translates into CSARGGGYSGELFF.

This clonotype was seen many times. DNA of the CDR3: TGTGCCAGCAGAACAAACAGGAGACATTCACCCCTCCACTTT. This gives the protein CASRTNRRHSPLHF. The rearrangement joins TRBV11-2 to TRBJ1-6, with TRBD1 as a possible D gene (5 bases). Germline lookup yields CDR1 SGHAT and CDR2 FQNNGV. CDR3 size: 14 residues. Trimming took off 6 bases at V and 8 bases at J, with 14 bases between the two ends.

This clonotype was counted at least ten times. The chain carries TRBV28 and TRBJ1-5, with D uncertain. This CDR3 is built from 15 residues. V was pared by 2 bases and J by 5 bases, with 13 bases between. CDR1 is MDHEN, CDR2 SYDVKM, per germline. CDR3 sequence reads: CASSLGRRPYQPQHF. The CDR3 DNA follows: TGTGCCAGCAGTTTAGGACGGCGGCCCTATCAGCCCCAGCATTTT. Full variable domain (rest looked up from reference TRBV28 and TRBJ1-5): DVKVTQSSRYLVKRTGEKVFLECVQDMDHENMFWYRQDPGLGLRLIYFSYDVKMKEKGDIPEGYSVSREKKERFSLILESASTNQTSMYLCASSLGRRPYQPQHFGDGTRLSIL.

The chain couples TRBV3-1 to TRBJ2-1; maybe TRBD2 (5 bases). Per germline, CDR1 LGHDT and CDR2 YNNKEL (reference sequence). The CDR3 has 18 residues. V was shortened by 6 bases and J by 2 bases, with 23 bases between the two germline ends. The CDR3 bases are TGTGCCAGCAGTCGACCGCCAGCGGCGGGTAGGGCCTACAATGAGCAGTTCTTC. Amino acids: CASSRPPAAGRAYNEQFF.

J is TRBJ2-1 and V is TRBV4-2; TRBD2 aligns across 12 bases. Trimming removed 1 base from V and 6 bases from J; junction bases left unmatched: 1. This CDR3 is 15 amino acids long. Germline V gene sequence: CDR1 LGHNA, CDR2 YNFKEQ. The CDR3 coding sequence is TGTGCCAGCAGCCAAGGGACTAGCGGGACCAATGAGCAGTTCTTC. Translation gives CASSQGTSGTNEQFF.

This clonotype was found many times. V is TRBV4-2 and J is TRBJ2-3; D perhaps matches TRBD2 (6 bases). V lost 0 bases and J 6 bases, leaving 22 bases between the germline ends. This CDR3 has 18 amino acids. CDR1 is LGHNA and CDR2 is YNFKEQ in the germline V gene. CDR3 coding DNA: TGTGCCAGCAGCCAAGAGGCTGCGGGGTACTCACAACCGGATACGCAGTATTTT. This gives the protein CASSQEAAGYSQPDTQYF.